This section outlines one T cell receptor beta chain sequence together with its context. The sample belongs to a study of T-cell reconstitution after alpha-beta-depleted transplantation in children. Unique molecular identifiers were incorporated when the TCRbeta library was constructed. Each CDR3 protein is one row after TCRdb ran MiXCR on the PCR reads. The profile shows 330,000 or so distinct CDR3 sequences, 10% of them singletons. Trimming took off 6 bases at V and 8 bases at J, with 16 bases between the two ends. The CDR3 is 14 amino acids. Germline-derived CDR1 and CDR2 are MNHEY and SVGEGT. V is TRBV6-2 or TRBV6-3 and J is TRBJ1-4; D gene unclear. The receptor was derived from a human donor who donated a stem cell graft to a child with acute lymphoblastic leukemia. Sample: PBMCs from the stem cell graft donor, taken from the stem cell graft. DNA of the CDR3: TGTGCCAGCAGCCCCGGAAGGTTGGGCGAAAAACTGTTTTTT. Its translation: CASSPGRLGEKLFF.